Following are 29 T cell receptor beta chains from one sample sequenced in a study of blood T cell repertoires in COVID-19. The assay was immunoSEQ multiplex PCR, and TCRdb's table has in-frame clones only and misses some. This sample carries 150,000 to 200,000 clones, 86% of them seen once, and the ten largest clones take under 9.5%. Input material: peripheral blood. The receptors here all came from a man aged 45-65 years with active or convalescent COVID-19.

This sequence joins TRBV7-6 and TRBJ2-3; TRBD1 might be the D (6 bases). The length of the CDR3 is 15 residues. The V and J ends lost 5 bases and 5 bases respectively, with 17 bases between them. The V gene's germline CDR1 is SGHVS and CDR2 FNYEAQ. The CDR3 DNA reads TGTGCCAGCAGCGCGGTGGGGCAGGGGTTAGATACGCAGTATTTT. Protein sequence: CASSAVGQGLDTQYF.

The rearrangement links TRBV6-5 to TRBJ1-4; D is possibly TRBD1 (6 bases). V lost 7 bases and J 0 bases, leaving 12 bases between the germline ends. The germline V gene has CDR1 MNHEY and CDR2 SVGAGI. The CDR3 loop spans 15 amino acids. CDR3 bases: TGTGCCAGCAATTTACAGGGTGCAACTAATGAAAAACTGTTTTTT. Residues: CASNLQGATNEKLFF.

The chain uses TRBV7-8 and TRBJ2-1; tentatively, D is TRBD1 (5 bases). The germline V and J ends were trimmed by 5 bases and 15 bases, with 17 bases remaining between them. The germline gives CDR1 SGHVS, CDR2 FQNEAQ. The CDR3 runs to 12 residues. This CDR3 reads CASSLSDTSPFF. DNA of the CDR3: TGTGCCAGCAGCCTGTCGGACACAAGCCCGTTCTTC. Full variable domain (outside the CDR3, taken from reference TRBV7-8 and TRBJ2-1): GAGVSQSPRYKVAKRGQDVALRCDPISGHVSLFWYQQALGQGPEFLTYFQNEAQLDKSGLPSDRFFAERPEGSVSTLKIQRTQQEDSAVYLCASSLSDTSPFFGPGTRLTVL.

The chain links TRBV6-5 to TRBJ1-2, with D maybe TRBD1 (6 bases). CDR1 and CDR2 (germline): MNHEY, SVGAGI. The CDR3 is 13 residues long. The CDR3 coding sequence is TGTGCATCAGGGGCAGTGAATAACTATGGCTACACCTTC. Translation: CASGAVNNYGYTF.

This rearrangement joins TRBV4-1 to TRBJ2-7; 13 nucleotides align to TRBD2. The CDR3 length is 17 residues. Looked up from germline, CDR1 is MGHRA and CDR2 is YSYEKL. V shed 4 bases and J 2 bases; nucleotides not matched to a gene: 8. DNA of the CDR3: TGCGCCAGCAGCCGAGGACTAGCGGGAGATCGGCCCTACGAGCAGTACTTC. Its translation is CASSRGLAGDRPYEQYF.

In this sample, this clone turned up once. The rearrangement joins TRBV28 to TRBJ1-5; D is perhaps TRBD1 (6 bases). The germline V gene has CDR1 MDHEN and CDR2 SYDVKM. CDR3 size: 15 residues. Trimming removed 2 bases from V and 3 bases from J, with 11 bases in between. Here the CDR3 reads CASSLGGADNQPQHF. The CDR3 DNA follows: TGTGCCAGCAGTTTAGGGGGGGCGGACAATCAGCCCCAGCATTTT.

The chain uses TRBV6-2 or TRBV6-3 and TRBJ2-7; possibly TRBD1 for D (5 bases). The V end was cut by 5 bases, the J end by 0 bases, with 14 bases between. CDR3 length: 15 residues. The V gene's germline CDR1 is MNHEY and CDR2 SVGEGT. CDR3 nucleotides: TGTGCCAGCAGTGGGCCCGAGACAGTCTCCTACGAGCAGTACTTC. It codes for CASSGPETVSYEQYF.

CDR3 DNA sequence: TGCGCCAGCAGTGCTAGCACAAACTATGGCTACACCTTC. Protein: CASSASTNYGYTF. This sequence joins TRBV10-1 and TRBJ1-2; D is ambiguous. CDR1 WNHNN and CDR2 SYGVQD come from the germline V gene (reference sequence). This CDR3 region has 13 residues. Trimming took off 4 bases at V and 2 bases at J, with 8 bases between the two ends.

This sequence joins TRBV7-2 and TRBJ2-2; D may be TRBD1 (6 bases). CDR1 and CDR2 (germline): SGHTA, FQGNSA. The CDR3 consists of 17 residues. Trimming removed 5 bases at V and 1 base at J, with 17 bases between. The CDR3 bases are TGTGCCAGCAGCCTCCCAACCGGGACAAGGAACACCGGGGAGCTGTTTTTT. Translated: CASSLPTGTRNTGELFF.

V usage is TRBV27 and J usage is TRBJ2-5, with TRBD2 matching over 7 bases. V was pared by 6 bases and J by 3 bases, with 7 bases of the junction left unmatched. The CDR3 spans 14 residues. Germline V CDR1 and CDR2: MNHEY, SMNVEV (reference sequence). CDR3 residues: CASRGTSAKETQYF. The DNA of the CDR3 is TGTGCCAGCAGGGGAACTAGCGCCAAAGAGACCCAGTACTTC.

V usage is TRBV28 and J usage is TRBJ1-2, with D maybe TRBD1 (6 bases). Trimming pared 5 bases from V and 6 bases from J, leaving 13 bases between. In germline, CDR1 is MDHEN, CDR2 SYDVKM. The CDR3 spans 13 residues. The CDR3 coding sequence is TGTGCCAGCAGTCAAAATCACAGGGATGGCTACACCTTC. Translating gives CASSQNHRDGYTF.

The chain employs TRBV28 and TRBJ1-1; D is unclear. CDR3 length: 14 amino acids. Germline-derived CDR1 and CDR2 are MDHEN and SYDVKM. The germline V and J ends were trimmed by 7 bases and 1 base, with 13 bases remaining between them. CDR3: CASKSGSGNTEAFF. CDR3 sequence (DNA): TGTGCCAGCAAATCAGGCTCAGGGAACACTGAAGCTTTCTTT.

This clone was observed once. The V and J genes are TRBV3-1 (or the pseudogene TRBV3-2) and TRBJ1-2, with TRBD1 matching over 9 bases. The V segment lost 3 bases and the J segment 8 bases; nucleotides outside the gene matches: 10. From germline, CDR1 is LGHDT and CDR2 YNNKEL (reference sequence). The CDR3 is 15 residues long. This chain's CDR3 is CASSQQGQGKSGYTF. CDR3 sequence (DNA): TGTGCCAGCAGCCAGCAGGGACAGGGAAAGAGCGGCTACACCTTC.

This rearrangement joins TRBV14 to TRBJ1-2; the D is unclear. Germline CDR1 SGHDN, CDR2 FVKESK. V lost 4 bases to trimming and J lost 4 bases, with 10 bases between them. CDR3 size: 13 residues. In DNA form, the CDR3 reads TGTGCCAGCAGCCGTCGTGGCGGCTATGGCTACACCTTC. Amino acids: CASSRRGGYGYTF.

This clone was observed a handful of times. The chain joins TRBV14 to TRBJ2-1; 7 bases agree with TRBD2. Unmatched junction bases numbered 9, after V lost 1 base and J lost 6 bases. Germline V gene lookup returns CDR1 SGHDN and CDR2 FVKESK. CDR3 length: 16 amino acids. Here the CDR3 DNA reads TGTGCCAGCAGCCAAGCGTCCGGGACTATTCCCAATGAGCAGTTCTTC. It codes for CASSQASGTIPNEQFF.

The V gene is TRBV7-6, the J gene TRBJ1-1, with a possible D match to TRBD1 (6 bases). The germline V gene has CDR1 SGHVS and CDR2 FNYEAQ. Between the trimmed V and J ends, which lost 5 bases and 0 bases, there was a span of 13 bases. CDR3 length equals 15 residues. Written as DNA, the CDR3 is TGTGCCAGCAGCATCCGACAGGACATGAACACTGAAGCTTTCTTT. The encoded protein is CASSIRQDMNTEAFF.

The V and J genes are TRBV11-2 and TRBJ2-7, with D maybe TRBD2 (6 bases). Germline CDR1 is SGHAT and CDR2 is FQNNGV. This CDR3 is 17 amino acids long. Trimming took off 2 bases at V and 0 bases at J, with 17 bases between the two ends. The CDR3 nucleotides read TGTGCCAGCAGCTTATTATACGGCACAGCGGGCTCCTACGAGCAGTACTTC. Protein: CASSLLYGTAGSYEQYF.

The chain joins TRBV6-5 to TRBJ1-6; D may be TRBD1 (6 bases). V gave up 7 bases and J gave up 9 bases, with 19 bases separating them. This CDR3 comprises 15 residues. CDR1 MNHEY and CDR2 SVGAGI come from the germline V gene. CDR3 bases: TGTGCCAGCATTCTCACAGGGCCCCAGGGTTCACCCCTCCACTTT. Protein sequence: CASILTGPQGSPLHF.

The chain uses TRBV18 and TRBJ2-1, with 9 nucleotides matching TRBD2. The junction had 14 bases not matched to a gene; V was cut back by 2 bases and J by 9 bases. Germline assignment: CDR1 KGHSH and CDR2 LQKENI. The CDR3 consists of 17 residues. CDR3 region: CASSPVPGTSRGGEQFF. Here the CDR3 DNA reads TGTGCCAGCTCACCAGTTCCCGGGACTAGCCGCGGGGGTGAGCAGTTCTTC. Complete variable domain (other parts from reference TRBV18 and TRBJ2-1): NAGVMQNPRHLVRRRGQEARLRCSPMKGHSHVYWYRQLPEEGLKFMVYLQKENIIDESGMPKERFSAEFPKEGPSILRIQQVVRGDSAAYFCASSPVPGTSRGGEQFFGPGTRLTVL.

The gene calls are TRBV13 and TRBJ1-6; D possibly corresponds to TRBD1 (5 bases). Deletions cut 5 bases from V and 15 bases from J, with 14 bases between. Germline V gene lookup returns CDR1 PRHDT and CDR2 FYEKMQ (reference sequence). There are 12 residues in the CDR3. In DNA, the CDR3 is TGTGCCAGCAGCAAAACAGGTTCTGTCCTCCACTTT. Its protein is CASSKTGSVLHF.

The rearrangement uses TRBV4-1 and TRBJ1-6; D remains ambiguous. V lost 0 bases, J lost 7 bases, and 10 bases lay in between. The CDR3 contains 15 residues. CDR1 and CDR2 (germline): MGHRA, YSYEKL. This chain's CDR3 is CASSQDGAGNSPLHF. The CDR3 DNA reads TGCGCCAGCAGCCAAGATGGTGCAGGAAATTCACCCCTCCACTTT.

V and J are TRBV7-2 and TRBJ2-1, with TRBD1 matching 11 bases. The CDR3 extends over 15 amino acids. Germline V lookup: CDR1 SGHTA, CDR2 FQGNSA. J was trimmed by 4 bases and V by 5 bases; bases with no gene match: 4. The CDR3 DNA reads TGTGCCAGCAGCGAAGGACAGGGGGCTTACAATGAGCAGTTCTTC. Amino acids: CASSEGQGAYNEQFF. The complete variable domain, with remaining parts taken from reference TRBV7-2 and TRBJ2-1, reads GAGVSQSPSNKVTEKGKDVELRCDPISGHTALYWYRQSLGQGLEFLIYFQGNSAPDKSGLPSDRFSAERTGGSVSTLTIQRTQQEDSAVYLCASSEGQGAYNEQFFGPGTRLTVL.

The chain uses TRBV7-6 and TRBJ1-1; TRBD1 aligns across 7 bases. Per germline, CDR1 SGHVS and CDR2 FNYEAQ. The V and J ends lost 3 bases and 0 bases, in that order; junction bases with no gene match: 13. There are 18 residues in the CDR3. The chain's CDR3 is CASSFQLDRDLMNTEAFF. CDR3 nucleotides: TGTGCCAGCAGCTTTCAACTCGACAGGGACCTAATGAACACTGAAGCTTTCTTT.

This chain connects TRBV6-1 to TRBJ2-5; 9 bases agree with TRBD1. V lost 2 bases and J lost 3; bases outside the gene matches: 7. The germline V gene encodes CDR1 MNHNS and CDR2 SASEGT. The CDR3 spans 16 residues. CDR3 coding DNA: TGTGCCAGCAGTGAACGGGGACAGGGTGATAAAGAGACCCAGTACTTC. Its protein product is CASSERGQGDKETQYF.

This chain uses TRBV6-5 with TRBJ1-1; 8 bases map to TRBD1. The V gene end was trimmed by 6 bases and the J gene end by 6 bases; junction bases not matched to a gene: 6. CDR1 and CDR2 from the germline V gene are MNHEY and SVGAGI. This CDR3 is 13 amino acids long. The DNA for the CDR3 is TGTGCCAGCAGGACAGGGGTAAATCCTGAAGCTTTCTTT. It specifies CASRTGVNPEAFF.

This clone was detected only once. This rearrangement joins TRBV27 to TRBJ1-6, with 10 bases aligning to TRBD1. V was clipped by 5 bases and J by 14 bases; unmatched bases: 6. This CDR3 region has 13 residues. CDR1 MNHEY and CDR2 SMNVEV come from the germline V gene (reference sequence). CDR3 loop: CASSPRTGGALHF. The DNA of the CDR3 is TGTGCCAGCAGTCCCCGGACAGGGGGGGCCCTCCACTTT.

This rearrangement joins TRBV20-1 to TRBJ1-5; TRBD1 matches 9 bases. The CDR3 loop spans 14 amino acids. Germline V lookup: CDR1 DFQATT, CDR2 SNEGSKA (reference sequence). V lost 3 bases to trimming and J lost 4 bases; unmatched junction nucleotides: 4. CDR3 in amino acids: CSASWDRENQPQHF. CDR3 bases: TGCAGTGCTAGTTGGGACAGGGAGAATCAGCCCCAGCATTTT.

There are a few counts of this clone. The chain couples TRBV29-1 to TRBJ1-1; 10 nucleotides agree with TRBD1. V lost 6 bases, J lost 0 bases, and 10 bases stayed unmatched. This CDR3 spans 16 amino acids. Germline loops: CDR1 SQVTM, CDR2 ANQGSEA. Here the CDR3 DNA reads TGCAGCGTGGGGGACAGGGGCCGGGGATTGAACACTGAAGCTTTCTTT. Protein product: CSVGDRGRGLNTEAFF. The whole variable domain, filled in from reference TRBV29-1 and TRBJ1-1, reads SAVISQKPSRDICQRGTSLTIQCQVDSQVTMMFWYRQQPGQSLTLIATANQGSEATYESGFVIDKFPISRPNLTFSTLTVSNMSPEDSSIYLCSVGDRGRGLNTEAFFGQGTRLTVV.

V and J are TRBV3-1 (or the pseudogene TRBV3-2) and TRBJ2-3; a weak D match, TRBD1 (8 bases). CDR1 LGHDT and CDR2 YNNKEL come from the germline V gene (reference sequence). This CDR3 is 16 amino acids long. Trimming stripped 4 bases from V and 3 bases from J, with 17 bases between. Here the CDR3 DNA reads TGTGCCAGCAGCCTCGACAGGGGAGCGGGGACAGATACGCAGTATTTT. This translates into CASSLDRGAGTDTQYF.